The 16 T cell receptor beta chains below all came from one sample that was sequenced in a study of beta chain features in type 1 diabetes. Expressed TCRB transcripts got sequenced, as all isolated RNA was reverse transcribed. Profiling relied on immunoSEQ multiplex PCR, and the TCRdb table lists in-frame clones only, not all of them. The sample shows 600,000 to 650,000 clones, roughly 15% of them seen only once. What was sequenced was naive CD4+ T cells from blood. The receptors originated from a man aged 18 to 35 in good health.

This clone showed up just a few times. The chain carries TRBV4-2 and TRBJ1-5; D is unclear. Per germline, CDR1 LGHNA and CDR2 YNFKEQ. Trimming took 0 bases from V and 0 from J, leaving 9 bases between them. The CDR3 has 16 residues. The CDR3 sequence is CASSQDGLHSNQPQHF. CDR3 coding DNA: TGTGCCAGCAGCCAAGATGGACTCCATAGCAATCAGCCCCAGCATTTT.

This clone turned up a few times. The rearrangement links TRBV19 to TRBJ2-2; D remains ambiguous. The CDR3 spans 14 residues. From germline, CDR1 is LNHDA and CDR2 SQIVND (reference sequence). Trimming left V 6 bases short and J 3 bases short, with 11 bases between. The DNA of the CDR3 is TGTGCCAGTAGGATGGGTCCTTACACCGGGGAGCTGTTTTTT. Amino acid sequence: CASRMGPYTGELFF.

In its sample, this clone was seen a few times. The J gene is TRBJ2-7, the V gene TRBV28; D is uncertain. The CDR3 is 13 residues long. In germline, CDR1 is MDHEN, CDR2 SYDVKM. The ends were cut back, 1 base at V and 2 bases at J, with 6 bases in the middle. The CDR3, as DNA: TGTGCCAGCAGTTTATTCAGTCCCTACGAGCAGTACTTC. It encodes CASSLFSPYEQYF.

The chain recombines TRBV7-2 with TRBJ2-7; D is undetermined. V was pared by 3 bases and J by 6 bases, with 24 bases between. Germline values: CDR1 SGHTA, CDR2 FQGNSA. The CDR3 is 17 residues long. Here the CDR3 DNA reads TGTGCCAGCAGCTTCATCTTTTCAGGCTTACCCGGCTCCGAGCAGTACTTC. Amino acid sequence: CASSFIFSGLPGSEQYF. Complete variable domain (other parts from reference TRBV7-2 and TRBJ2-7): GAGVSQSPSNKVTEKGKDVELRCDPISGHTALYWYRQSLGQGLEFLIYFQGNSAPDKSGLPSDRFSAERTGGSVSTLTIQRTQQEDSAVYLCASSFIFSGLPGSEQYFGPGTRLTVT.

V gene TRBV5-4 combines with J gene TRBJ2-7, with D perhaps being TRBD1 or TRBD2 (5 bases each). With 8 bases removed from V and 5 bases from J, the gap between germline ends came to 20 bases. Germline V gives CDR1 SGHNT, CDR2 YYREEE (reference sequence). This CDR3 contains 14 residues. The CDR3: CASSRGSVRDEQYF. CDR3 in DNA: TGTGCCAGTTCGAGGGGTTCAGTGAGGGACGAGCAGTACTTC.

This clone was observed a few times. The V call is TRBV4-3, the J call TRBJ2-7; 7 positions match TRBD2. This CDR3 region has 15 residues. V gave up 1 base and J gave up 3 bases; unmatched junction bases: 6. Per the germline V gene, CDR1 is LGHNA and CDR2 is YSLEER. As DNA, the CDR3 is TGCGCCAGCAGCCAAGCGGGAGGAGGAGGCTACGAGCAGTACTTC. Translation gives CASSQAGGGGYEQYF.

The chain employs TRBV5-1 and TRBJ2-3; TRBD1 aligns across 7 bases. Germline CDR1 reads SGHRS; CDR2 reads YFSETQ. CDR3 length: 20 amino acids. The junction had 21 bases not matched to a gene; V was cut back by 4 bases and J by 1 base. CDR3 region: CASSQHGRDSDPTGTDTQYF. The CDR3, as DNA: TGCGCCAGCAGCCAGCACGGAAGGGACAGCGACCCGACGGGCACAGATACGCAGTATTTT.

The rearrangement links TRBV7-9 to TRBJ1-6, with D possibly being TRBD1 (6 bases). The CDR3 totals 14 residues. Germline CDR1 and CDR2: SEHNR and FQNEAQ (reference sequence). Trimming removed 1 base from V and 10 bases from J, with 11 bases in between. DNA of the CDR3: TGTGCCAGCAGCTTAGGCGGGGGCCTGTCACCCCTCCACTTT. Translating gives CASSLGGGLSPLHF.

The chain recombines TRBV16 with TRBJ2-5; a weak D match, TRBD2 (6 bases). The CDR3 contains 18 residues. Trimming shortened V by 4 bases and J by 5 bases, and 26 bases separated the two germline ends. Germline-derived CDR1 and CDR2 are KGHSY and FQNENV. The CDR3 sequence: CASSLRTTVGGPGETQYF. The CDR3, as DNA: TGTGCCAGCAGCCTACGGACGACGGTGGGAGGCCCGGGGGAGACCCAGTACTTC.

Here the CDR3 reads CAWRIEETQYF. The DNA of the CDR3 is TGTGCCTGGAGGATTGAAGAGACCCAGTACTTC. V is TRBV30 and J is TRBJ2-5; no clear D. Trimming removed 3 bases at V and 3 bases at J, with 5 bases between. The CDR3 is 11 amino acids. Germline V gene sequence: CDR1 GTSNPN, CDR2 SVGIG (reference sequence). Looking up the rest from reference TRBV30 and TRBJ2-5 gives the full variable domain: SQTIHQWPATLVQPVGSPLSLECTVEGTSNPNLYWYRQAAGRGLQLLFYSVGIGQISSEVPQNLSASRPQDRQFILSSKKLLLSDSGFYLCAWRIEETQYFGPGTRLLVL.

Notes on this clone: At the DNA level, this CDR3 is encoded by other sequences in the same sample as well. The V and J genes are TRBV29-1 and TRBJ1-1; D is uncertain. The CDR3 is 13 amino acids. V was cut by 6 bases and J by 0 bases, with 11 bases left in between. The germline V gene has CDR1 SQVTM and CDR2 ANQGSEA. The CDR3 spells CSVAGRLNTEAFF. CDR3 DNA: TGCAGCGTCGCAGGACGGCTGAACACTGAAGCTTTCTTT.

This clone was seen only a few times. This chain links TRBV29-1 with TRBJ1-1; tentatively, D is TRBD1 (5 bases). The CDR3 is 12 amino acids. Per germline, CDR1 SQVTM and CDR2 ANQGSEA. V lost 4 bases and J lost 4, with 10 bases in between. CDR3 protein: CSVGPGGTEAFF. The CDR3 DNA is TGCAGCGTTGGACCGGGGGGCACTGAAGCTTTCTTT. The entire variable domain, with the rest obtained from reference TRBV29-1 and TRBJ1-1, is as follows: SAVISQKPSRDICQRGTSLTIQCQVDSQVTMMFWYRQQPGQSLTLIATANQGSEATYESGFVIDKFPISRPNLTFSTLTVSNMSPEDSSIYLCSVGPGGTEAFFGQGTRLTVV.

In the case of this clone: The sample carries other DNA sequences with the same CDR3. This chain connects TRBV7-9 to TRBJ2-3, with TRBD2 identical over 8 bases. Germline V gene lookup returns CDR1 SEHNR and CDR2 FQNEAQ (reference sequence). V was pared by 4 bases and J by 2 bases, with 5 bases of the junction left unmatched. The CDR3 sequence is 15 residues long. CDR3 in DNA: TGTGCCAGCAGCTCAAGCGGGGGATCCACAGATACGCAGTATTTT. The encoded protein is CASSSSGGSTDTQYF.

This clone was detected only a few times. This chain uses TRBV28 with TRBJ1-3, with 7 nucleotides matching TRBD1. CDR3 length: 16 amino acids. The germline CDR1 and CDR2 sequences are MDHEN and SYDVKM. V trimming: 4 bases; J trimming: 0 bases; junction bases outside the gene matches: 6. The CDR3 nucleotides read TGTGCCAGCAGTTCCCAGACAGGGTTCTCTGGAAACACCATATATTTT. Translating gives CASSSQTGFSGNTIYF.

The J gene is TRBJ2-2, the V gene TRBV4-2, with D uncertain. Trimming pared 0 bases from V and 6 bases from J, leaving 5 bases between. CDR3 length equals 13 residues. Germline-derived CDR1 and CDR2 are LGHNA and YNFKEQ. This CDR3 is CASSQDRAGELFF. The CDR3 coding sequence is TGTGCCAGCAGCCAAGATCGGGCCGGGGAGCTGTTTTTT.

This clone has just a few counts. Here the CDR3 reads CASSLGQGNTGELFF. CDR3 in DNA: TGTGCCAGCAGCCTAGGACAGGGGAACACCGGGGAGCTGTTTTTT. The chain employs TRBV11-3 and TRBJ2-2, with 8 bases lining up with TRBD1. CDR1 is SGHNT and CDR2 is YENEEA in the germline V gene. Trimming removed 5 bases from V and 1 base from J; junction bases left unmatched: 3. This CDR3 is 15 amino acids long. Looking up the rest from reference TRBV11-3 and TRBJ2-2 gives the full variable domain: EAGVVQSPRYKIIEKKQPVAFWCNPISGHNTLYWYLQNLGQGPELLIRYENEEAVDDSQLPKDRFSAERLKGVDSTLKIQPAELGDSAVYLCASSLGQGNTGELFFGEGSRLTVL.